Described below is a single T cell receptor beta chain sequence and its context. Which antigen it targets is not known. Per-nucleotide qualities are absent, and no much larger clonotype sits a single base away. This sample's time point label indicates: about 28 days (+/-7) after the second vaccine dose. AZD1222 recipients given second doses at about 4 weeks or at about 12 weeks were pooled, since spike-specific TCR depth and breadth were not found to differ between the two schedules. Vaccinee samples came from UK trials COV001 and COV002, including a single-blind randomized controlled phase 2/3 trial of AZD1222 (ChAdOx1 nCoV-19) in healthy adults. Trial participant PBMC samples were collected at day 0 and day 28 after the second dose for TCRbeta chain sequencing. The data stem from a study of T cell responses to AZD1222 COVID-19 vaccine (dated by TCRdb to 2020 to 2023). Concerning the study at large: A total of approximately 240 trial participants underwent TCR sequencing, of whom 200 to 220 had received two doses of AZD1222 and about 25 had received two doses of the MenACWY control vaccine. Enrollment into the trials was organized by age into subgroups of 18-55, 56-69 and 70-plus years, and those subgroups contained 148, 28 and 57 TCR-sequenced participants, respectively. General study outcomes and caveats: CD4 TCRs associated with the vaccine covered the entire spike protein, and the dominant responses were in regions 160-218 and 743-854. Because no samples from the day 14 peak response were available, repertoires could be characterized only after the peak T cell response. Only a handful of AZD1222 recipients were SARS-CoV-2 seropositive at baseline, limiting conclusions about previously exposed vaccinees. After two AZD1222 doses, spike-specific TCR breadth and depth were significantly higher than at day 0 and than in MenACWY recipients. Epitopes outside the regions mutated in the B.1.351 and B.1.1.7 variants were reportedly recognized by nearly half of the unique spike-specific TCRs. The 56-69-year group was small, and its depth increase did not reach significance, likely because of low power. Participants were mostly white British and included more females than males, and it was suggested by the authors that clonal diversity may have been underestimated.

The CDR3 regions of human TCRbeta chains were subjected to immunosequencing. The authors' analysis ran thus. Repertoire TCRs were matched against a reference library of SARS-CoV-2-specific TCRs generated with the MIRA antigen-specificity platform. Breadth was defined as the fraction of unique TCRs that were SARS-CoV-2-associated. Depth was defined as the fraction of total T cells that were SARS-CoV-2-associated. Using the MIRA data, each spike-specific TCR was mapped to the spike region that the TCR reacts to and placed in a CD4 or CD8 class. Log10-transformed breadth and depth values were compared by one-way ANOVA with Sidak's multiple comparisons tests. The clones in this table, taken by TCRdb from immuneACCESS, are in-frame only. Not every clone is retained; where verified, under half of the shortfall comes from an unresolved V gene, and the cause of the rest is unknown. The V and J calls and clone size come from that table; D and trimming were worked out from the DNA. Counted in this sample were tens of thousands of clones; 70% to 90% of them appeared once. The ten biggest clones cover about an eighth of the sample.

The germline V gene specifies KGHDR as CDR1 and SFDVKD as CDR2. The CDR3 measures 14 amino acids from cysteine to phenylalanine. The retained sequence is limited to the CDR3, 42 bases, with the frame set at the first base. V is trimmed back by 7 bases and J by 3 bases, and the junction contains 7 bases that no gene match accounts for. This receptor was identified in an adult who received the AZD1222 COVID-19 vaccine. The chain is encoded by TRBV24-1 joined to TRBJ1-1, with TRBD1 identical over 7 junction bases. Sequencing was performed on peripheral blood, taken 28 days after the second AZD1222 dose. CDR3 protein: CATSPTGRDTEAFF. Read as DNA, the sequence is TGTGCCACCAGCCCGACAGGGAGGGACACTGAAGCTTTCTTT.